This TCR beta chain was documented in a study of blood T cell repertoires in COVID-19. Study-level information: Sites in the United States, Italy and Spain provided acute and convalescent COVID-19 samples. In each case, the material was cDNA or gDNA derived from T cells, B-cell-depleted T cells, or PBMCs.

After removal of 6 bases from V and 2 bases from J, the junction contained 6 bases not matched to a gene. Germline V gives CDR1 SNHLY, CDR2 FYNNEI. This CDR3 spans 14 amino acids. Profiling relied on immunoSEQ multiplex PCR, and the TCRdb table lists in-frame clones only, not all of them. The sample holds some 140,000 clones, roughly 72% seen once. This clone was seen only a few times. The receptor was isolated from a human donor in a cohort sampled during active COVID-19. The V gene is TRBV2, the J gene TRBJ2-7, with 8 positions matching TRBD1. Sequencing was performed on peripheral blood. CDR3 in amino acids: CASRQGTGTYEQYF. The CDR3 DNA reads TGTGCCAGCAGGCAGGGGACAGGCACCTACGAGCAGTACTTC.